This entry lists 29 T cell receptor beta chains sequenced from one sample in a study of immune characterization of retroperitoneal liposarcoma. TCRdb redid the calling of the PCR reads with MiXCR, one entry per CDR3 protein. The profile shows 7,900 or so distinct CDR3 sequences, 35% to 45% of them singletons. Material for sequencing was tumor tissue. Every receptor here comes from a male donor with retroperitoneal liposarcoma.

This clonotype was seen only a few times. The chain carries TRBV12-3 or TRBV12-4 and TRBJ2-4; weak D call: TRBD1 (5 bases). The J call may be mistaken, given a closer DNA end match to TRBJ2-7. CDR3 size: 13 residues. The CDR3 region has the DNA TGTGCCACCGCCCAGACGACAGTCTACGAGCAGTACTTC. Translated: CATAQTTVYEQYF.

This clonotype occurred once. CDR3 in DNA: TGTGCCAGCAGTGTAAGCGGGAGAGACAAAGAGACCCAGTACTTC. Protein sequence: CASSVSGRDKETQYF. The rearrangement links TRBV6-1 to TRBJ2-1; 8 bases align to TRBD2. With the DNA end fitting TRBJ2-5 better, the J assignment may be wrong. The germline CDR1 and CDR2 sequences are MNHNS and SASEGT. The CDR3 covers 15 residues.

Judged by abundance, this clonotype is medium-sized (0.01 to 0.1%). V gene TRBV7-6 combines with J gene TRBJ2-7; 7 bases fit TRBD2. CDR1 and CDR2 from the germline V gene are SGHVS and FNYEAQ. The CDR3 contains 16 residues. J was trimmed by 0 bases and V by 5 bases; bases with no gene match: 10. The CDR3 sequence: CASSPSGGSLSYEQYF. In nucleotides, the CDR3 is TGTGCCAGCAGCCCAAGTGGCGGGAGTCTCTCCTACGAGCAGTACTTC.

V usage is TRBV6-1 and J usage is TRBJ2-5, with 11 bases lining up with TRBD2. The J call may be in error: the DNA end matches TRBJ2-7 better. Germline values: CDR1 MNHNS, CDR2 SASEGT. There are 15 residues in the CDR3. The CDR3 region is CASSEATSGAYEQYF. DNA for the CDR3: TGTGCCAGCAGTGAAGCGACTAGCGGGGCCTACGAGCAGTACTTC.

This clonotype is labeled medium-sized. The chain carries TRBV6-6 and TRBJ2-1; D perhaps matches TRBD1 (6 bases). The better agreement between TRBJ2-7 and the DNA end casts doubt on the J call. CDR3 length: 16 residues. Germline CDR1 MNHNY, CDR2 SVGAGI (reference sequence). As DNA, the CDR3 is TGTGCCAGCAGTTACGGAGTCGAGGCAGGGGTGGGCGAGCAGTACTTC. The encoded protein is CASSYGVEAGVGEQYF.

J is TRBJ2-3 and V is TRBV12-3 or TRBV12-4, with D possibly being TRBD2 (6 bases). The CDR3 has 11 residues. Trimming took 4 bases from V and 8 from J, leaving 7 bases between them. CDR3 DNA sequence: TGTGCCAGCAGTTCAGCGGGTACGCAGTATTTT. Its protein is CASSSAGTQYF.

This clonotype appeared a few times. This rearrangement joins TRBV7-2 to TRBJ2-3, with D perhaps matching TRBD1 (7 bases). There are 14 residues in the CDR3. Germline V gives CDR1 SGHTA, CDR2 FQGNSA. Deletions cut 7 bases from V and 4 bases from J, with 15 bases between. CDR3 DNA sequence: TGTGCCAGCAACATGGAGGGGGCGTCAGATACGCAGTATTTT. It translates to CASNMEGASDTQYF.

The CDR3 loop is CASSTRDRRAYEQYF. CDR3 coding DNA: TGTGCCAGCAGTACTAGAGACCGGAGGGCCTACGAGCAGTACTTC. J is TRBJ2-1 and V is TRBV6-1, with D possibly matching TRBD2 (6 bases). The last part of the DNA fits TRBJ2-7 better; the J call may be wrong. Germline V lookup: CDR1 MNHNS, CDR2 SASEGT. The CDR3 spans 15 residues.

A remark on this clonotype: A read error may be the cause here, since a much bigger clone is one base away. The chain recombines TRBV6-1 with TRBJ2-5; the match to TRBD1 covers 11 bases. The J call is doubtful: the DNA matches TRBJ2-1 better. This CDR3 has 14 amino acids. Per the germline V gene, CDR1 is MNHNS and CDR2 is SASEGT. The CDR3 sequence is CASSGQGAIYEQFF. CDR3 sequence (DNA): TGTGCCAGCAGCGGACAGGGGGCCATCTACGAGCAGTTCTTC.

In its sample, this clonotype ranks as medium-sized. The gene calls are TRBV6-1 and TRBJ2-3, with TRBD2 identical over 10 bases. The CDR3 is 15 amino acids. Germline CDR1 is MNHNS and CDR2 is SASEGT. The V segment lost 5 bases and the J segment 2 bases; nucleotides outside the gene matches: 4. The CDR3 reads CASSSGLAATDTQYF. The DNA for the CDR3 is TGTGCCAGCAGTTCAGGACTAGCGGCCACAGATACGCAGTATTTT.

This clonotype qualifies as medium-sized. V is TRBV6-6 and J is TRBJ2-2; D unclear. V lost 2 bases to trimming and J lost 0 bases, with 4 bases between them. Per germline, CDR1 MNHNY and CDR2 SVGAGI (reference sequence). The CDR3 loop spans 14 amino acids. CDR3 DNA sequence: TGTGCCAGCAGTTACCTTGCGAACACCGGGGAGCTGTTTTTT. This encodes CASSYLANTGELFF.

The rearrangement uses TRBV6-8 and TRBJ2-3; D assignment may be TRBD1 or TRBD2 (5 bases each). The CDR3 runs 13 residues. Trimming left V 0 bases short and J 11 bases short, with 12 bases between. The germline V gene encodes CDR1 MNHGY and CDR2 SAAAGT. In DNA form, the CDR3 reads TGTGCCAGCAGTTACTCGCGAGGGACCGAGCAGTATTTT. The encoded protein is CASSYSRGTEQYF.

This clonotype is large (0.1 to 1%) in the sample. V usage is TRBV7-2 and J usage is TRBJ2-5; 9 bases align to TRBD2. Germline CDR1 is SGHTA and CDR2 is FQGNSA. The CDR3 loop spans 15 amino acids. With 1 base clipped from V and 11 bases from J, the junction kept 11 bases outside the gene matches. As DNA, the CDR3 is TGTGCCAGCAGCTTAGGTAGCGGGAGAACGAATGAGCAGTACTTC. Its translation is CASSLGSGRTNEQYF.

The J gene is TRBJ2-3, the V gene TRBV6-5; maybe TRBD2 (6 bases). The CDR3 has 15 amino acids. Germline CDR1 MNHEY, CDR2 SVGAGI. With 3 bases removed from V and 4 bases from J, the gap between germline ends came to 14 bases. The CDR3 reads CASSYVPGAADTQYF. CDR3 DNA sequence: TGTGCCAGCAGTTATGTTCCGGGAGCCGCAGATACGCAGTATTTT.

This clonotype qualifies as medium-sized (0.01 to 0.1%). The chain joins TRBV6-1 to TRBJ2-5, with 9 bases aligning to TRBD1. With the DNA end fitting TRBJ2-7 better, the J assignment may be wrong. The CDR3 consists of 15 residues. Germline assignment: CDR1 MNHNS and CDR2 SASEGT. Here the CDR3 reads CASSPWDRVSYEQYF. In nucleotides, the CDR3 is TGTGCCAGCTCCCCCTGGGACAGGGTGTCCTACGAGCAGTACTTC.

The chain combines TRBV12-3 or TRBV12-4 with TRBJ2-1, with TRBD1 matching 8 bases. V lost 3 bases and J lost 10; bases outside the gene matches: 5. The CDR3 has 13 amino acids. CDR3 sequence reads: CASSFGQGYEQFF. The CDR3 DNA reads TGTGCCAGCAGTTTCGGACAGGGCTACGAGCAGTTCTTC.

This clonotype is labeled medium-sized. V usage is TRBV11-2 and J usage is TRBJ2-3; the match to TRBD2 covers 8 bases. The CDR3 extends over 16 amino acids. Trimming at V came to 6 bases and at J to 6 bases, leaving 14 bases not matched to a gene. Germline V gives CDR1 SGHAT, CDR2 FQNNGV. In DNA form, the CDR3 reads TGTGCCAGCAGTACAGCGGGGGTTTCTTACACGGATACGCAGTATTTT. Translating gives CASSTAGVSYTDTQYF. The full variable domain, in which reference TRBV11-2 and TRBJ2-3 provide the parts outside the CDR3, is EAGVAQSPRYKIIEKRQSVAFWCNPISGHATLYWYQQILGQGPKLLIQFQNNGVVDDSQLPKDRFSAERLKGVDSTLKIQPAKLEDSAVYLCASSTAGVSYTDTQYFGPGTRLTVL.

This chain connects TRBV7-2 to TRBJ2-5; 7 bases are a match to TRBD1. The end of the DNA is better explained by TRBJ2-7, so the J call may be wrong. The germline V gene encodes CDR1 SGHTA and CDR2 FQGNSA. This CDR3 has 16 residues. CDR3 bases: TGTGCCAGCAGCTTTAGCACGGGACAGAAGGCCTACGAGCAGTACTTC. It encodes CASSFSTGQKAYEQYF.

Concerning this clonotype itself: The germline gene is not matched at one end of the junction; a read error may be the cause. This chain links TRBV6-1 with TRBJ2-3, with D maybe TRBD2 (5 bases). Germline V lookup: CDR1 MNHNS, CDR2 SASEGT. The CDR3 has 12 amino acids. Here the CDR3 reads CASSDPRDEQFF. CDR3 coding DNA: TGTGCCAGCAGCGACCCCCGGGATGAGCAGTTCTTT.

By its share, this clonotype is medium-sized. The V call is TRBV6-1, the J call TRBJ2-1; D is ambiguous. V was clipped by 8 bases and J by 9 bases, with 17 bases between them. Germline V gene data show CDR1 as MNHNS and CDR2 as SASEGT. The CDR3 extends over 13 amino acids. The CDR3 loop is CASFAPAGSEQFF. CDR3 DNA sequence: TGTGCCAGCTTCGCACCCGCCGGCAGTGAGCAGTTCTTC.

The chain's CDR3 is CASSFSGGTDTQYF. The CDR3 DNA reads as TGTGCCAGCAGTTTCAGCGGGGGGACAGATACGCAGTATTTT. This rearrangement joins TRBV12-3 or TRBV12-4 to TRBJ2-3; 9 nucleotides align to TRBD2. CDR3 length: 14 amino acids. Trimming removed 3 bases from V and 3 bases from J; junction bases left unmatched: 1.

This clonotype has more than one count but fewer than ten. V is TRBV6-1 and J is TRBJ1-1; D not certain. Trimming took off 8 bases at V and 0 bases at J, with 10 bases between the two ends. The CDR3 has 13 amino acids. Per germline, CDR1 MNHNS and CDR2 SASEGT. CDR3 in amino acids: CASRLDMNTEAFF. CDR3 bases: TGTGCCAGCCGGCTAGACATGAACACTGAAGCTTTCTTT.

The V gene is TRBV27, the J gene TRBJ1-6; no reliable D call. V was cut by 2 bases and J by 6 bases, with 2 bases left in between. This CDR3 comprises 12 residues. The V gene's germline CDR1 is MNHEY and CDR2 SMNVEV (reference sequence). This CDR3 reads CASSLSNSPLHF. Here the CDR3 DNA reads TGTGCCAGCAGTTTAAGTAATTCACCCCTCCACTTT.

The genes are TRBV7-2 and TRBJ2-3; 11 nucleotides line up with TRBD2. This CDR3 is 14 amino acids long. The trim removed 3 bases at V and 6 bases at J, leaving 2 bases unmatched. Germline V gene lookup returns CDR1 SGHTA and CDR2 FQGNSA. Written as DNA, the CDR3 is TGTGCCAGCAGCTTTAGCGGGGGGGCCGATACGCAGTATTTT. Its protein is CASSFSGGADTQYF.

CDR3 amino acids: CASSFGGGLANNEQFF. The CDR3 region has the DNA TGTGCCAGCAGTTTCGGGGGGGGACTAGCGAACAATGAGCAGTTCTTC. The chain combines TRBV27 with TRBJ2-1; 10 bases are shared with TRBD2. V lost 3 bases, J lost 5 bases, and 7 bases stayed unmatched. This CDR3 has 16 residues. Germline lookup yields CDR1 MNHEY and CDR2 SMNVEV (reference sequence).

This clonotype is termed medium-sized. The V gene is TRBV7-2, the J gene TRBJ2-2, with D perhaps TRBD2 (5 bases). Trimming took 4 bases from V and 1 from J, leaving 10 bases between them. Germline V gene lookup returns CDR1 SGHTA and CDR2 FQGNSA. This CDR3 has 15 residues. The CDR3 sequence is CASSSEGGNTGELFF. In nucleotides, the CDR3 is TGTGCCAGCAGCTCCGAGGGTGGGAACACCGGGGAGCTGTTTTTT. The full variable domain, in which reference TRBV7-2 and TRBJ2-2 provide the parts outside the CDR3, is GAGVSQSPSNKVTEKGKDVELRCDPISGHTALYWYRQSLGQGLEFLIYFQGNSAPDKSGLPSDRFSAERTGGSVSTLTIQRTQQEDSAVYLCASSSEGGNTGELFFGEGSRLTVL.

This clonotype is labeled as medium-sized (0.01 to 0.1%). The V gene is TRBV6-1, the J gene TRBJ2-3; D may be TRBD2 (7 bases). The CDR3 contains 17 residues. Trimming left V 4 bases short and J 2 bases short, with 19 bases between. Germline V gene data show CDR1 as MNHNS and CDR2 as SASEGT. CDR3: CASSGQWRGPHTDTQYF. CDR3 coding DNA: TGTGCCAGCAGTGGACAGTGGCGGGGGCCTCACACAGATACGCAGTATTTT.

Judged by abundance, this clonotype is medium-sized. CDR3 DNA sequence: TGTGCCAGCAGCTCAGCGTCAGATACGCAGTATTTT. As protein: CASSSASDTQYF. The rearrangement uses TRBV7-6 and TRBJ2-3, with D hard to call. From germline, CDR1 is SGHVS and CDR2 FNYEAQ. This CDR3 comprises 12 residues. Trimming took off 4 bases at V and 4 bases at J, with 6 bases between the two ends.

J is TRBJ2-5 and V is TRBV27; 8 bases align to TRBD1. From germline, CDR1 is MNHEY and CDR2 SMNVEV (reference sequence). This CDR3 is built from 12 residues. V gave up 7 bases and J gave up 7 bases; unmatched junction bases: 5. The CDR3 sequence is CASNYRGWTQYF. CDR3 in DNA: TGTGCCAGCAACTACAGGGGGTGGACCCAGTACTTC.